The clone carrying this T cell receptor (beta chain) was seen repeatedly, ten times or more. Each CDR3 protein gets one entry after TCRdb re-called the RT-PCR reads with MiXCR. Of some 10,000 distinct CDR3 sequences in the sample, 4% were seen once. This record comes from a study of patients and donors after allogeneic stem cell transplantation. Trimming removed 5 bases from V and 3 bases from J, with 11 bases in between. CDR3 length: 14 amino acids. Germline V gene lookup returns CDR1 SGHTA and CDR2 FQGTGA. The rearrangement uses TRBV7-3 and TRBJ2-1, with D perhaps matching TRBD1 or TRBD2 (5 bases each). The sample was blood, either unsorted or a sorted T cell fraction (not recorded which). The source of this sequence is a human donor who was either an allogeneic HSCT recipient or a stem cell or donor lymphocyte infusion donor (not recorded which). It is not recorded whose cells these are; they may come from a transplant donor. The CDR3 spells CASSVGTGYNEQFF. The CDR3 nucleotides read TGTGCCAGCAGCGTAGGGACGGGCTACAATGAGCAGTTCTTC.